The next 10 T cell receptor beta chains were all read from a single sample in a study of identifying expanded T cells in peripheral blood. The table came from immunoSEQ multiplex PCR; TCRdb's copy has only in-frame clones and leaves some out. The table records around 60,000 clones, under 85% of them present only once. Sequenced material: blood. These receptors came from a person aged 18-70 years in good health.

The chain combines TRBV7-2 with TRBJ2-1; 8 bases line up with TRBD2. This CDR3 comprises 15 residues. The ends lost 1 base at V and 9 bases at J; junction bases unmatched: 8. The V gene's germline CDR1 is SGHTA and CDR2 FQGNSA. In DNA, the CDR3 is TGTGCCAGCAGCTTAGTCCCGGGAGGGCCTACTGAGCAGTTCTTC. Its translation: CASSLVPGGPTEQFF.

The rearrangement uses TRBV5-1 and TRBJ1-1; maybe TRBD1 (5 bases). Trimming pared 4 bases from V and 3 bases from J, leaving 16 bases between. The germline gives CDR1 SGHRS, CDR2 YFSETQ. This CDR3 is built from 15 residues. CDR3 sequence reads: CASSPQVGVDTEAFF. The DNA of the CDR3 is TGCGCCAGCAGCCCCCAGGTAGGGGTTGACACTGAAGCTTTCTTT.

The rearrangement links TRBV7-6 to TRBJ1-1, with D possibly TRBD1 on 5 matching bases. The V gene lost 5 bases and the J gene lost 1 base, with 11 bases spanning the gap. CDR1 SGHVS and CDR2 FNYEAQ come from the germline V gene. CDR3 length: 14 amino acids. CDR3 sequence reads: CASSAGTWNTEAFF. The CDR3 bases are TGTGCCAGCAGCGCTGGGACGTGGAACACTGAAGCTTTCTTT.

The rearrangement links TRBV15 to TRBJ2-7; 9 bases agree with TRBD2. The CDR3 contains 17 residues. V lost 0 bases and J lost 2; bases outside the gene matches: 8. CDR1 and CDR2 from the germline V gene are LNHNV and YYDKDF (reference sequence). As DNA, the CDR3 is TGTGCCACCAGCAGAGATATTAGGACTAGCGAGACCTACGAGCAGTACTTC. This codes for CATSRDIRTSETYEQYF.

V and J are TRBV2 and TRBJ2-2; perhaps TRBD2 as D (7 bases). Germline CDR1 and CDR2: SNHLY and FYNNEI. V lost 11 bases to trimming and J lost 1 base, with 17 bases between them. This CDR3 spans 15 amino acids. The CDR3 bases are TGTGCCCGCGAAACGGGGGGCAGGAACACCGGGGAGCTGTTTTTT. The encoded protein is CARETGGRNTGELFF. Full variable domain (remainder filled in from reference TRBV2 and TRBJ2-2): EPEVTQTPSHQVTQMGQEVILRCVPISNHLYFYWYRQILGQKVEFLVSFYNNEISEKSEIFDDQFSVERPDGSNFTLKIRSTKLEDSAMYFCARETGGRNTGELFFGEGSRLTVL.

The chain is built from TRBV18 and TRBJ1-2; possible D gene TRBD1, 5 bases. This CDR3 comprises 18 residues. Germline CDR1 and CDR2: KGHSH and LQKENI. Trimming cost V 4 bases and J 4 bases, with 25 bases left between them. Written as DNA, the CDR3 is TGTGCCAGCTCACGAGAAGCAGGGCGGACCCAGACCCGCTATGGCTACACCTTC. It encodes CASSREAGRTQTRYGYTF.

The chain is built from TRBV20-1 and TRBJ1-2; D is uncertain. Looked up from germline, CDR1 is DFQATT and CDR2 is SNEGSKA (reference sequence). Deletions cut 1 base from V and 8 bases from J, with 8 bases between. The CDR3 runs to 11 residues. Here the CDR3 reads CSARVPLGYTF. Written as DNA, the CDR3 is TGCAGTGCTAGAGTCCCCTTGGGCTACACCTTC.

V and J are TRBV30 and TRBJ1-4; tentatively, D is TRBD1 (6 bases). CDR3 size: 17 residues. The V end was cut by 3 bases, the J end by 0 bases, with 17 bases between. Germline values: CDR1 GTSNPN, CDR2 SVGIG (reference sequence). Here the CDR3 reads CAWSPPRGLATNEKLFF. In DNA, the CDR3 is TGTGCCTGGAGCCCCCCGCGGGGGCTGGCAACTAATGAAAAACTGTTTTTT.

This clone showed up just once. A read error may produce the germline difference seen at one junction end. The chain joins TRBV7-6 to TRBJ2-4; D is unclear. The CDR3 runs to 12 residues. Germline CDR1 SGHVS, CDR2 FNYEAQ. CDR3 residues: CASSFPTPPENF. CDR3 coding DNA: TGTGCCAGCAGCTTCCCGACCCCCCCGGAGAACTTC.

V and J are TRBV7-9 and TRBJ2-2, with 9 bases fitting TRBD1. The CDR3 has 15 amino acids. V lost 0 bases to trimming and J lost 6 bases; unmatched junction nucleotides: 2. Germline-derived CDR1 and CDR2 are SEHNR and FQNEAQ (reference sequence). The CDR3, as DNA: TGTGCCAGCAGCTTAGCCACAGGGGGCTCCGGGGAGCTGTTTTTT. It specifies CASSLATGGSGELFF.